The T cell receptor beta chain described here comes from a study of cytomegalovirus exposure and HLA in healthy donors. Notes on the study in general: Subsequent analysis found a tendency for first-cohort TCR clusters to co-occur within the 90 to 150 validation repertoires. In vitro work confirmed that a few CMV-associated chains recognize CMV antigens. Cytomegalovirus-associated TCR beta chains were listed, numbering some 180.

This table comes from immunoSEQ multiplex PCR, and its TCRdb copy is limited to in-frame clones, with some not included. In the table there are approximately 150,000 clones, roughly 90% of which are singletons. To note about this clone: The antigen is unknown.

V was pared by 7 bases and J by 3 bases, with 13 bases between. Germline V gene data show CDR1 as MRHNA and CDR2 as SNTAGT. This CDR3 region has 14 residues. V gene TRBV6-4 combines with J gene TRBJ1-5; possibly TRBD1 for D (5 bases). The clonotype comes from a man between 18 and 35 years old in good health and CMV-seropositive. The sample was PBMCs. CDR3 sequence reads: CASTPGGPNQPQHF. CDR3 in DNA: TGTGCCAGCACCCCGGGGGGACCCAATCAGCCCCAGCATTTT.